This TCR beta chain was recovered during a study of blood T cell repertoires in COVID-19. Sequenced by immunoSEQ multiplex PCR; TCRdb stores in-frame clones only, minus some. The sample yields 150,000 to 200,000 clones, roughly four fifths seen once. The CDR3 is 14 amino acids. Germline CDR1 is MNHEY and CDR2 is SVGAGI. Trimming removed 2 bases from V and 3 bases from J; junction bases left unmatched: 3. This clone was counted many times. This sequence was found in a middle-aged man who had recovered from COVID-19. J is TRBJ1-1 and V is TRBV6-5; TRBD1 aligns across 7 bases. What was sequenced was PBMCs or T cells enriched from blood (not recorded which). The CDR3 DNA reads TGTGCCAGCAGTTACAGGGGGCTGGACACTGAAGCTTTCTTT. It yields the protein CASSYRGLDTEAFF.